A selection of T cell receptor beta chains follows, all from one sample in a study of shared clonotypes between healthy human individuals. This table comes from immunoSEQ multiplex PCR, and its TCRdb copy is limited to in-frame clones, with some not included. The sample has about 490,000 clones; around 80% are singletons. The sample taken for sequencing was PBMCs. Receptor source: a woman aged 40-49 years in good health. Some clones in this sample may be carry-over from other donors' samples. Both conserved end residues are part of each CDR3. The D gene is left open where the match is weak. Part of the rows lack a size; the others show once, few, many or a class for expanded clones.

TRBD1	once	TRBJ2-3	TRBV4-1	CASSQLNRGADTQYF	TGCGCCAGCAGCCAATTGAACAGGGGGGCAGATACGCAGTATTTT
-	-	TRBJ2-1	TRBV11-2	CASSLAPDNEQFF	TGTGCCAGCAGCTTAGCCCCAGACAATGAGCAGTTCTTC
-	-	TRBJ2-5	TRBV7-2	CASSLGVSQETQYF	TGTGCCAGCAGCTTAGGAGTTAGTCAAGAGACCCAGTACTTC
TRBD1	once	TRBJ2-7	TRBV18	CASSRDRDHEQYF	TGTGCCAGCTCGCGAGACAGGGACCACGAGCAGTACTTC
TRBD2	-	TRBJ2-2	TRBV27	CASGSGRVNTGELFF	TGTGCCAGCGGTAGCGGGAGAGTGAACACCGGGGAGCTGTTTTTT
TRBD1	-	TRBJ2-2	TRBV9	CASSVTGGPTGELFF	TGTGCCAGCAGCGTCACAGGGGGCCCGACCGGGGAGCTGTTTTTT
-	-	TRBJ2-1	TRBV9	CASSVEGHTEQFF	TGTGCCAGCAGCGTAGAAGGCCACACTGAGCAGTTCTTC
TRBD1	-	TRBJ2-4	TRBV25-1	CASSTGQGQNRRVVYF	TGTGCCAGCAGTACCGGACAGGGGCAAAACCGTAGGGTGGTCTACTTC
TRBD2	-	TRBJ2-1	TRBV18	CASRPGLAGLEQFF	TGTGCCAGCCGACCGGGACTAGCGGGCCTTGAGCAGTTCTTC
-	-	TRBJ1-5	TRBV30	CAWSDPDGYQPQHF	TGTGCCTGGAGTGACCCGGACGGGTATCAGCCCCAGCATTTT
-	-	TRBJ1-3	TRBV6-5	CASSYSMVADGNTIYF	TGTGCCAGCAGTTACTCGATGGTAGCAGACGGAAACACCATATATTTT
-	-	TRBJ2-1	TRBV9	CASSVDGGYNEQFF	TGTGCCAGCAGCGTAGATGGGGGCTACAATGAGCAGTTCTTC
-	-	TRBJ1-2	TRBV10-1	CASSEDGTSGYTF	TGCGCCAGCAGTGAGGATGGTACGAGTGGCTACACCTTC
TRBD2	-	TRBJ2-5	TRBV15	CATSRGTSSETQYF	TGTGCCACCAGCAGGGGGACTAGCTCTGAGACCCAGTACTTC
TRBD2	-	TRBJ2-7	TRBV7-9	CASSPGLAGPPYEQYF	TGTGCCAGCAGCCCGGGACTAGCGGGCCCTCCCTACGAGCAGTACTTC
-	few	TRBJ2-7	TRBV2	CASTRQIAYEQYF	TGTGCCAGCACTCGTCAGATAGCCTACGAGCAGTACTTC
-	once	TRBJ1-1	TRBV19	CASSIGRGRAFF	TGTGCCAGTAGTATCGGAAGGGGTCGAGCTTTCTTT
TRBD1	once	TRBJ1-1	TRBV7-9	CASSPGTGGNTEAFF	TGTGCCAGCAGCCCCGGGACAGGGGGAAACACTGAAGCTTTCTTT
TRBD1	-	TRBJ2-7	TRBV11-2	CASSFSLGLGQRAYEQYF	TGTGCCAGCAGCTTTTCCCTGGGATTGGGACAGAGAGCCTACGAGCAGTACTTC
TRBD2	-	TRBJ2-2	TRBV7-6	CASSLEAGGFTGELFF	TGTGCCAGCAGCTTAGAGGCGGGAGGGTTCACCGGGGAGCTGTTTTTT
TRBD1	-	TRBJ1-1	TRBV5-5	CASSRGQGPVNTEAFF	TGTGCCAGCAGCCGGGGACAGGGGCCTGTAAACACTGAAGCTTTCTTT
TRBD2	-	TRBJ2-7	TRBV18	CASSPQGSGAREQYF	TGTGCCAGCTCACCTCAGGGTAGCGGGGCCCGCGAGCAGTACTTC
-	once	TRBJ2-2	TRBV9	CASRDHTGELFF	TGTGCCAGCAGAGATCACACCGGGGAGCTGTTTTTT
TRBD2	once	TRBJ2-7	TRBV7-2	CASSLSGETSSYEQYF	TGTGCCAGCAGCCTTAGCGGGGAGACCTCCTCCTACGAGCAGTACTTC
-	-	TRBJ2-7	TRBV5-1	CASSLQASSYEQYF	TGCGCCAGCAGCTTGCAGGCGAGCTCCTACGAGCAGTACTTC
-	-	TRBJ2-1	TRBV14	CASSQERRDRNEQFF	TGTGCCAGCAGCCAAGAAAGGAGGGATCGCAATGAGCAGTTCTTC
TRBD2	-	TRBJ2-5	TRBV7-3	CASSPGLAGTETQYF	TGTGCCAGCAGCCCGGGACTAGCGGGAACGGAGACCCAGTACTTC
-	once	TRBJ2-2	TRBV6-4	CASREGGRTTGELFF	TGTGCCAGCAGAGAGGGGGGCCGTACCACCGGGGAGCTGTTTTTT
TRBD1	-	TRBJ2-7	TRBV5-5	CASSFVPGQGMGQEQYF	TGTGCCAGCAGCTTCGTCCCGGGACAGGGGATGGGGCAGGAGCAGTACTTC
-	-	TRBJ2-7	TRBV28	CASSLAGNPGVGYEQYF	TGTGCCAGCAGTTTGGCGGGGAACCCAGGGGTTGGCTACGAGCAGTACTTC
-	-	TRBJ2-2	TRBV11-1	CASSLARQDTGELFF	TGTGCCAGCAGCTTAGCTCGGCAGGACACCGGGGAGCTGTTTTTT
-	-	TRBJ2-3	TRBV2	CASSERWADTSTDTQYF	TGTGCCAGCAGTGAACGTTGGGCAGACACTAGCACAGATACGCAGTATTTT
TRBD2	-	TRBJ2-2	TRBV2	CASSDGAGGDTGELFF	TGTGCCAGCAGTGATGGGGCGGGAGGGGACACCGGGGAGCTGTTTTTT
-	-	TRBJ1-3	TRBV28	CASSWPGTDSGNTIYF	TGTGCCAGCAGTTGGCCCGGGACCGACTCTGGAAACACCATATATTTT
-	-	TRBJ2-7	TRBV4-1	CASGQDGVYEQYF	TGCGCCAGCGGCCAAGACGGTGTCTACGAGCAGTACTTC
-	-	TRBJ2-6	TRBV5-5	CASSLGRNTNSGANVLTF	TGTGCCAGCAGCTTGGGCAGAAACACGAATTCTGGGGCCAACGTCCTGACTTTC
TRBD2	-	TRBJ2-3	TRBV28	CASSIASEPGGDTQYF	TGTGCCAGCAGCATAGCTAGCGAGCCGGGGGGAGATACGCAGTATTTT
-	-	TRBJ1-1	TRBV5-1	CASSLTGHDTEAFF	TGCGCCAGCAGCCTAACGGGACATGACACTGAAGCTTTCTTT
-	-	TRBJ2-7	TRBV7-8	CASRPGLAGTYEQYF	TGTGCCAGCCGGCCGGGGTTGGCGGGAACCTACGAGCAGTACTTC
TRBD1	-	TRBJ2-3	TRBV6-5	CASSSHRGTDTQYF	TGTGCCAGCAGTTCCCACAGGGGTACAGATACGCAGTATTTT
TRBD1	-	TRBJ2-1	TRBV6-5	CASRIQGTGEQFF	TGTGCCAGCAGAATACAGGGGACGGGTGAGCAGTTCTTC
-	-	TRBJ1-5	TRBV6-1	CASSGRNQPQHF	TGTGCCAGCAGTGGTCGCAATCAGCCCCAGCATTTT
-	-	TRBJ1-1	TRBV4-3	CASSQDSSRDTEAFF	TGCGCCAGCAGCCAAGATTCCTCAAGGGACACTGAAGCTTTCTTT
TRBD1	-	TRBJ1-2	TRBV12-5	CASGLVLHRQGASYGYTF	TGTGCTAGTGGTTTGGTACTCCATCGACAGGGGGCTAGCTATGGCTACACCTTC
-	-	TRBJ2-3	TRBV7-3	CASSYLRDSTDTQYF	TGTGCCAGCAGCTACCTCCGCGACAGCACAGATACGCAGTATTTT
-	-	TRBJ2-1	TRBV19	CASSPRRGYEQFF	TGTGCCAGTAGTCCCCGGAGAGGGTATGAGCAGTTCTTC
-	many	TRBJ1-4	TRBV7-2	CASSLWREKLFF	TGTGCCAGCAGCTTATGGAGGGAAAAACTGTTTTTT
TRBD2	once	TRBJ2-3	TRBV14	CASSQVAGGTDTQYF	TGTGCCAGCAGCCAAGTGGCGGGGGGAACAGATACGCAGTATTTT
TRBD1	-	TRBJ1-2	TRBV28	CASISGTGERGYTF	TGTGCCAGTATCAGCGGGACAGGGGAGAGAGGCTACACCTTC
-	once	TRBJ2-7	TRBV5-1	CASSLGPLTVHPYEQYF	TGCGCCAGCAGCTTGGGCCCCTTAACGGTCCATCCCTACGAGCAGTACTTC
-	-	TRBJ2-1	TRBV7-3	CASSPWTDNEQFF	TGTGCCAGCAGCCCTTGGACTGACAATGAGCAGTTCTTC
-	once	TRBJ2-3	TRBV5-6	CASSTRHDLTDTQYF	TGTGCCAGCAGCACCCGACACGACCTCACAGATACGCAGTATTTT
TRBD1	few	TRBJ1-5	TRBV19	CASRVTGGAGGNQPQHF	TGTGCCAGTAGAGTTACAGGGGGCGCAGGGGGCAATCAGCCCCAGCATTTT
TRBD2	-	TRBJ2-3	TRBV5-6	CASSSRRLAGVSTDTQYF	TGTGCCAGCAGCAGTAGAAGGCTAGCGGGAGTTAGCACAGATACGCAGTATTTT
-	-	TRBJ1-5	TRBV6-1	CASTPAGRGNQPQHF	TGTGCCAGCACCCCCGCAGGGAGAGGGAATCAGCCCCAGCATTTT
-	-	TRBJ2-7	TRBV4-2	CASSQEYLGPYEQYF	TGTGCCAGCAGCCAAGAATACTTGGGGCCGTACGAGCAGTACTTC
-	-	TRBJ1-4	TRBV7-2	CASSLAPATNEKLFF	TGTGCCAGCAGCTTAGCCCCTGCAACTAATGAAAAACTGTTTTTT
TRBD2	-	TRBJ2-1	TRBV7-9	CASSRIEGGVYNEQFF	TGTGCCAGCAGCCGAATCGAGGGAGGGGTATACAATGAGCAGTTCTTC
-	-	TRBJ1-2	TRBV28	CASSLGLYGYTF	TGTGCCAGCAGTTTAGGGTTATATGGCTACACCTTC
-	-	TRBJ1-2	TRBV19	CASSARDPHYGYTF	TGTGCCAGTAGTGCCCGGGACCCCCACTATGGCTACACCTTC